This T cell receptor beta chain was documented in a study of CD8+ T cells in alopecia areata. About the research overall: Treatment ran 6 to 18 months, with 6 months of follow-up afterward.

Germline loops: CDR1 MNHNY, CDR2 SVGAGI (reference sequence). This CDR3 is 15 amino acids long. V shed 2 bases and J 7 bases; nucleotides not matched to a gene: 5. Sequencing templates came from extracted RNA that was reverse transcribed into cDNA. Profiled with immunoSEQ multiplex PCR; TCRdb holds only in-frame clones, not every one. The sample has 150,000 or so clones, about nine tenths seen once. Collection of lesional scalp punch biopsies and peripheral blood was performed in alopecia areata patients. This specimen was CD8+ T cells sorted from blood, taken at week 0. The sequence was collected from a human donor with alopecia areata. The gene calls are TRBV6-6 and TRBJ2-1, with 10 bases lining up with TRBD2. The CDR3 DNA is TGTGCCAGCAGTTACGTCAGCGGGGGGGCTAATGAGCAGTTCTTC. It encodes CASSYVSGGANEQFF.